This paragraph reports one T cell receptor (beta chain). The antigen is not known. Sequencing was limited to surgery cases with top T cell transcript signatures in brain tissue. Patients received at least one anti-epileptic drug before surgery. Only in-frame clones appear in the TCRdb table, and some are missing; sequencing was by immunoSEQ multiplex PCR. Altogether tens of thousands of clones are present, around nine tenths being singletons, with the ten largest covering around 25%. The record originates from a study of brain T cells in children with intractable seizures. Trimming took 1 base from V and 0 from J; bases not matched to a gene: 9. The CDR3 loop spans 17 amino acids. CDR1 is MDHEN and CDR2 is SYDVKM in the germline V gene. Whole-study results and caveats: Pre- and post-surgery blood differed in depth, so pre-surgery absences may be undersampling. Only CDR3 sequence similarity suggested viral specificity, without known HCMV serostatus.

This receptor was obtained from a girl aged 2-15 years with Rasmussen encephalitis and intractable seizures. This specimen consisted of peripheral blood, obtained at surgery. The chain employs TRBV28 and TRBJ2-7; 7 nucleotides match TRBD1. The CDR3 nucleotides are TGTGCCAGCAGTTTATTGGTCGGACAGGCCTACTCCTACGAGCAGTACTTC. Translating gives CASSLLVGQAYSYEQYF.